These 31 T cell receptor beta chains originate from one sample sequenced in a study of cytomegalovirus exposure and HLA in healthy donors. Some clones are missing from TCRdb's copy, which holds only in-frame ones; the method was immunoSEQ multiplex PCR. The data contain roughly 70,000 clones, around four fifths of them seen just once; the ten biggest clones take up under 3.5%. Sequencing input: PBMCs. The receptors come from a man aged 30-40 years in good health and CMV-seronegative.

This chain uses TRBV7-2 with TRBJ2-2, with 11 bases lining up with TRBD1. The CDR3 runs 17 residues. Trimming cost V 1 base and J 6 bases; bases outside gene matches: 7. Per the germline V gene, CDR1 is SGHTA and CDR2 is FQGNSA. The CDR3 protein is CASSLVRTGGRAGELFF. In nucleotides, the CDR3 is TGTGCCAGCAGCTTAGTGAGGACAGGGGGCCGCGCCGGGGAGCTGTTTTTT.

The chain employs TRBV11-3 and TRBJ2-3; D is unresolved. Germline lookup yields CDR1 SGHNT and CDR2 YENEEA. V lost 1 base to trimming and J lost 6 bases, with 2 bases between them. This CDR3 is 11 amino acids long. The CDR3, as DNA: TGTGCCAGCAGCTTAGCTGATACGCAGTATTTT. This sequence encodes CASSLADTQYF. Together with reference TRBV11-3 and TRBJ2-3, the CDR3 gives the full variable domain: EAGVVQSPRYKIIEKKQPVAFWCNPISGHNTLYWYLQNLGQGPELLIRYENEEAVDDSQLPKDRFSAERLKGVDSTLKIQPAELGDSAVYLCASSLADTQYFGPGTRLTVL.

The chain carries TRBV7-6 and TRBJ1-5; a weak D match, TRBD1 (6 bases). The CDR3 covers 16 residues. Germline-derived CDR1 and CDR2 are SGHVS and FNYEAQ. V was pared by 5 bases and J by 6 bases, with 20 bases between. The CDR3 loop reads CASSLTPGGLGQPQHF. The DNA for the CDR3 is TGTGCCAGCAGCCTCACGCCCGGGGGGCTGGGTCAGCCCCAGCATTTT. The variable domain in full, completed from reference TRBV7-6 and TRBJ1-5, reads GAGVSQSPRYKVTKRGQDVALRCDPISGHVSLYWYRQALGQGPEFLTYFNYEAQQDKSGLPNDRFSAERPEGSISTLTIQRTEQRDSAMYRCASSLTPGGLGQPQHFGDGTRLSIL.

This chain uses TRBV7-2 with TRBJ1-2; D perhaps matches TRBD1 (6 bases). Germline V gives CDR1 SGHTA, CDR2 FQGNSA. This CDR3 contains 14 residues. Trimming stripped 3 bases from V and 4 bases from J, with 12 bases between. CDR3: CASSFQDSVYGYTF. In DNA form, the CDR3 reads TGTGCCAGCAGCTTCCAGGACAGCGTCTATGGCTACACCTTC.

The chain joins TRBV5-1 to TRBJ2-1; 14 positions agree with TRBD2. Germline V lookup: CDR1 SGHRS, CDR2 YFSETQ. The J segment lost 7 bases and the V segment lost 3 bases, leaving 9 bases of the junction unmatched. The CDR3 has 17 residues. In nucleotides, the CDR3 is TGCGCCAGCAGCTGGGGACTAGCGGGAGTCTATAGGAATGAGCAGTTCTTC. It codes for CASSWGLAGVYRNEQFF.

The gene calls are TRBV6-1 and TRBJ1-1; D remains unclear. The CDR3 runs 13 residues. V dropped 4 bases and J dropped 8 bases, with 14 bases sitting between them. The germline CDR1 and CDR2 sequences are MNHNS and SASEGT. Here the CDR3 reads CASSVEFAREAFF. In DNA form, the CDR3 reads TGTGCCAGCAGTGTAGAGTTTGCTCGCGAAGCTTTCTTT.

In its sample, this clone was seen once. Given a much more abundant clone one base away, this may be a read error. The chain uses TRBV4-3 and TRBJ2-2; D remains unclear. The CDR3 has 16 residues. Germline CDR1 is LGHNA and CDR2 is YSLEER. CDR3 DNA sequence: TGCACCAGCAGCCAAGATCTTCCGCTAGAAGCCGGGGAGCTGTTTTTT. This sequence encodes CTSSQDLPLEAGELFF.

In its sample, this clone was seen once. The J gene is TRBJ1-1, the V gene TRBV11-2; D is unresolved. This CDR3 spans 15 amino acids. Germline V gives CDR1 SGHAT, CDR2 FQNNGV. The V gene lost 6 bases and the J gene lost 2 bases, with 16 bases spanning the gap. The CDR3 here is CASRNGLRSNTEAFF. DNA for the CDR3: TGTGCCAGCAGAAACGGACTGCGGTCAAACACTGAAGCTTTCTTT. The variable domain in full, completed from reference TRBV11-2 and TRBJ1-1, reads EAGVAQSPRYKIIEKRQSVAFWCNPISGHATLYWYQQILGQGPKLLIQFQNNGVVDDSQLPKDRFSAERLKGVDSTLKIQPAKLEDSAVYLCASRNGLRSNTEAFFGQGTRLTVV.

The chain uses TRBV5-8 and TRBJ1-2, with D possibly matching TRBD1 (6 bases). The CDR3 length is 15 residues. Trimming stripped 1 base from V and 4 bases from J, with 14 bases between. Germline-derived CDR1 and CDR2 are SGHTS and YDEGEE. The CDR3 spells CASSLLAGTSYGYTF. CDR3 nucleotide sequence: TGTGCCAGCAGCTTGTTGGCCGGGACAAGCTATGGCTACACCTTC.

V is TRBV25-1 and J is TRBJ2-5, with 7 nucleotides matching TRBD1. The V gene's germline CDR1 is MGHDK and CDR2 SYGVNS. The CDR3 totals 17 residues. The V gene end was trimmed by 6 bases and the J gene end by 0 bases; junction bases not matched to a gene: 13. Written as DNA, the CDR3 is TGTGCCAGCAGCTGGCAGCGTGGGACAGAAGACCAAGAGACCCAGTACTTC. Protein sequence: CASSWQRGTEDQETQYF.

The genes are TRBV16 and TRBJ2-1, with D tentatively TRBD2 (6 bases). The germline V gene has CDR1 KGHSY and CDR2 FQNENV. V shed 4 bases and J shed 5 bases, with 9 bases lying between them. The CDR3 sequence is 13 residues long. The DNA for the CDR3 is TGTGCCAGCAGCCGCGGGGCCCACAATGAGCAGTTCTTC. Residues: CASSRGAHNEQFF. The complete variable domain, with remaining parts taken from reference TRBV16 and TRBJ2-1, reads GEEVAQTPKHLVRGEGQKAKLYCAPIKGHSYVFWYQQVLKNEFKFLISFQNENVFDETGMPKERFSAKCLPNSPCSLEIQATKLEDSAVYFCASSRGAHNEQFFGPGTRLTVL.

The CDR3 nucleotides read TGTGCCATCAGGAGGACAGGGGGCAGCGGGGAGCTGTTTTTT. As protein: CAIRRTGGSGELFF. This chain links TRBV10-3 with TRBJ2-2, with 11 bases lining up with TRBD1. Losses at the gene ends were 6 bases for V and 7 bases for J; bases not matched to a gene: 4. From germline, CDR1 is ENHRY and CDR2 SYGVKD. This CDR3 region has 14 residues.

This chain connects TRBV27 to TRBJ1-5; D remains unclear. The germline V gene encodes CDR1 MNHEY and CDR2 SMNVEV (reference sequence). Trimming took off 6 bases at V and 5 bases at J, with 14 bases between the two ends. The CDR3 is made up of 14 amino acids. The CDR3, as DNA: TGTGCCAGCAGCGGGAGTAAGCGCTATCAGCCCCAGCATTTT. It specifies CASSGSKRYQPQHF.

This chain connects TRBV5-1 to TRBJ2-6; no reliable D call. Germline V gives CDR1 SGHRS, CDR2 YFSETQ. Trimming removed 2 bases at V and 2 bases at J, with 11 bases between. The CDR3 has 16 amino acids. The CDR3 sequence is CASSLMQAAGANVLTF. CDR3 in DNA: TGCGCCAGCAGCTTAATGCAGGCTGCTGGGGCCAACGTCCTGACTTTC.

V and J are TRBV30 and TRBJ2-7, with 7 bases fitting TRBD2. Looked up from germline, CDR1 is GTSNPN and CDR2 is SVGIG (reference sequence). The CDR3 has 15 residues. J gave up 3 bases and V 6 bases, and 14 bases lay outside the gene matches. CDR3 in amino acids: CACRPRRLADYEQYF. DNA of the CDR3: TGTGCCTGCAGGCCCAGGCGACTAGCCGACTACGAGCAGTACTTC. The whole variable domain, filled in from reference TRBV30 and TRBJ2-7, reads SQTIHQWPATLVQPVGSPLSLECTVEGTSNPNLYWYRQAAGRGLQLLFYSVGIGQISSEVPQNLSASRPQDRQFILSSKKLLLSDSGFYLCACRPRRLADYEQYFGPGTRLTVT.

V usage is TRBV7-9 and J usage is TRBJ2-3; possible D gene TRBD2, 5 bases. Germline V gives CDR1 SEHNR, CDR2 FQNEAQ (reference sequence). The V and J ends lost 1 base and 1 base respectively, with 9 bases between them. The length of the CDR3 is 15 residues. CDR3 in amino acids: CASSLVSGGTDTQYF. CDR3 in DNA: TGTGCCAGCAGCTTAGTGTCCGGGGGCACAGATACGCAGTATTTT.

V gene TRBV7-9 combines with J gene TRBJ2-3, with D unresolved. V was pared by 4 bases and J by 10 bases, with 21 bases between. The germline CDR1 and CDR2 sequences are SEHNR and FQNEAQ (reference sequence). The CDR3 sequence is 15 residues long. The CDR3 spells CASSSTASNSAPQYF. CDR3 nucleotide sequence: TGTGCCAGCAGCTCGACGGCCTCAAACAGTGCTCCGCAGTATTTT.

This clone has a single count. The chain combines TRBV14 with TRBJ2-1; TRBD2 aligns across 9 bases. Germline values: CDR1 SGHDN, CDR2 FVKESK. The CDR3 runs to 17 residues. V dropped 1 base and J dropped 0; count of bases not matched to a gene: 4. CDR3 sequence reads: CASSQGLADYSYNEQFF. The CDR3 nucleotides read TGTGCCAGCAGCCAAGGACTAGCGGATTACTCCTACAATGAGCAGTTCTTC.

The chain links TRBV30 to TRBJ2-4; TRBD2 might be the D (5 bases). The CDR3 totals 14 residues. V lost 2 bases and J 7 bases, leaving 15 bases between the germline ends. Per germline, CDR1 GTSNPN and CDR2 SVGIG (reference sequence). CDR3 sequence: CAWSMTGVGNIQYF. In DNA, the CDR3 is TGTGCCTGGAGTATGACCGGGGTAGGGAACATTCAGTACTTC.

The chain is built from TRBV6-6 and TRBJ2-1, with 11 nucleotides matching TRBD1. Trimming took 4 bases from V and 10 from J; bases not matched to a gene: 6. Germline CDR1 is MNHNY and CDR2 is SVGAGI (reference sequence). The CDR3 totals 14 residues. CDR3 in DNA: TGTGCCAGCAGTTCCGGACAGGGGGCAAGAGAGCAGTTCTTC. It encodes CASSSGQGAREQFF.

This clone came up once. CDR3 nucleotide sequence: TGTGCCAGCAGCCCCGGGACAAGTAATCAGCCCCAGCATTTT. It is translated as CASSPGTSNQPQHF. The V call is TRBV5-6, the J call TRBJ1-5; D may be TRBD1 (6 bases). The CDR3 is 14 amino acids. Germline assignment: CDR1 SGHDT and CDR2 YYEEEE. The V gene lost 4 bases and the J gene lost 4 bases, with 12 bases spanning the gap.

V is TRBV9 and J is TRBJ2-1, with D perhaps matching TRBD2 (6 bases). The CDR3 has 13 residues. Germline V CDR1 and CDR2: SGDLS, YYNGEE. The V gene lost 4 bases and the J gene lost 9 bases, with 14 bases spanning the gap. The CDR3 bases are TGTGCCAGCAGCACCAGACTAGAGGGTGAGCAGTTCTTC. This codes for CASSTRLEGEQFF.

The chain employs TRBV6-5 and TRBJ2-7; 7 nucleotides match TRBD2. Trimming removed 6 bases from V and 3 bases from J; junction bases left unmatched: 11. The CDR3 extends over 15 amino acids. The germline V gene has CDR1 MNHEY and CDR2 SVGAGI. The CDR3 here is CASSPFAGEYYEQYF. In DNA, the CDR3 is TGTGCCAGCAGCCCCTTTGCGGGGGAGTACTACGAGCAGTACTTC.

The CDR3 coding sequence is TGTGCCAGCAGCAAAATCAAACGGGACTCCCGACGGGGTAACTATGGCTACACCTTC. Protein: CASSKIKRDSRRGNYGYTF. This chain connects TRBV11-2 to TRBJ1-2; D perhaps matches TRBD1 (5 bases). With 5 bases removed from V and 1 base from J, the gap between germline ends came to 26 bases. The CDR3 loop spans 19 amino acids. CDR1 SGHAT and CDR2 FQNNGV come from the germline V gene.

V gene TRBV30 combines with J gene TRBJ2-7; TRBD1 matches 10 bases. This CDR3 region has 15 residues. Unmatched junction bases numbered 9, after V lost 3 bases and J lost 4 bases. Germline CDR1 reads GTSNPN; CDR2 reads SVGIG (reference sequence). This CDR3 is CAWSWGQGIRYEQYF. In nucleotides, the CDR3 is TGTGCCTGGAGCTGGGGACAGGGGATCAGGTACGAGCAGTACTTC. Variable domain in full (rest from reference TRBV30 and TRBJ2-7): SQTIHQWPATLVQPVGSPLSLECTVEGTSNPNLYWYRQAAGRGLQLLFYSVGIGQISSEVPQNLSASRPQDRQFILSSKKLLLSDSGFYLCAWSWGQGIRYEQYFGPGTRLTVT.

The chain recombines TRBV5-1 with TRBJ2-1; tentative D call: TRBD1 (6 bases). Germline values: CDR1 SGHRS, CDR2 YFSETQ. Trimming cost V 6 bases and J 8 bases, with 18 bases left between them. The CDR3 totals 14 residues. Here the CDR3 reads CASTKAGARDEQFF. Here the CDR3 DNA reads TGCGCCAGCACAAAGGCAGGGGCTAGGGATGAGCAGTTCTTC.

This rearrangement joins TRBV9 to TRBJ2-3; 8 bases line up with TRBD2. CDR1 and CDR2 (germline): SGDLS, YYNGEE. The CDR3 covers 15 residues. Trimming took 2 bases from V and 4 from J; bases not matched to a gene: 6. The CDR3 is CASSVQAGEADTQYF. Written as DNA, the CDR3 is TGTGCCAGCAGCGTTCAAGCGGGGGAAGCAGATACGCAGTATTTT.

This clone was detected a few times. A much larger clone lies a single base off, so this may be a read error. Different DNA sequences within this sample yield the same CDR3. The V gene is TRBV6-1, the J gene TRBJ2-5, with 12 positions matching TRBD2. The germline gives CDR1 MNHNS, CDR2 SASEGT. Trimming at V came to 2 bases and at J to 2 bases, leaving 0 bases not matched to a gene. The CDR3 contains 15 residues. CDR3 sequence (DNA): TGTGCCAGCAGTGAACTAGCGGGAGGGCAAGAGACCCAGTACTTC. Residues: CASSELAGGQETQYF.

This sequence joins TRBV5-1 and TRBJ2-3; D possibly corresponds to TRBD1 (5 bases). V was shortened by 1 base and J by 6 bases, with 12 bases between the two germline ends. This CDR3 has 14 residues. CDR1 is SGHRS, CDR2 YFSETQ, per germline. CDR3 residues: CASSLMQGTDTQYF. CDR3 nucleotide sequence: TGCGCCAGCAGCTTGATGCAGGGAACGGATACGCAGTATTTT.

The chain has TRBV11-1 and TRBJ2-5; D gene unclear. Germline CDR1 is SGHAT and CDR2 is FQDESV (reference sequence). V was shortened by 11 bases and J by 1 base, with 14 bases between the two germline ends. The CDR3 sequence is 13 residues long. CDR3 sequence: CASVRSIQETQYF. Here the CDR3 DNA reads TGTGCCTCCGTTCGGTCAATCCAAGAGACCCAGTACTTC.

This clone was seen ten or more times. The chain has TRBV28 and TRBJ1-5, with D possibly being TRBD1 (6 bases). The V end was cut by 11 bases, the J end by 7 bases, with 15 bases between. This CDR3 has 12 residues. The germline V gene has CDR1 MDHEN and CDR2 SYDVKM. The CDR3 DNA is TGTGCCTCCCAGGGGCCCGGGCAGCCCCAGCATTTT. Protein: CASQGPGQPQHF.